The sequence of this T cell receptor (beta chain) was determined in a study of shared clonotypes between healthy human individuals. TCRdb keeps only in-frame clones here, not all; method: immunoSEQ multiplex PCR. The sample shows roughly 330,000 clones, around 74% of them seen only once. The CDR3 consists of 16 residues. Trimming shortened V by 5 bases and J by 4 bases, and 18 bases separated the two germline ends. Germline CDR1 and CDR2: MDHEN and SYDVKM. Findings and caveats of the study: The study found 4.5% to 5% of naive CD4 clonotypes shared across a few donors.

Caucasian adults residing in Nashville, Tennessee made up all the donors. This clone was seen only once. No antigen is known for it. The chain links TRBV28 to TRBJ1-5, with D uncertain. The sequence was obtained from a man in his thirties or forties in good health. Sequencing used memory CD4+ T cells sorted from blood. This sample's subset: CD45RA-negative fraction. CDR3 DNA sequence: TGTGCCAGCAGTGCGCCACCATGGGATCCAAATCAGCCCCAGCATTTT. This gives the protein CASSAPPWDPNQPQHF.